Shown below are 8 T cell receptor beta chains from a single sample sequenced in a study of PD-L1 blockade in urothelial cancer. Sequencing used immunoSEQ multiplex PCR; TCRdb keeps in-frame clones, though not all of them. The table lists about 39,000 clones, about 89% of them singletons. The specimen was PBMCs, collected around atezolizumab (anti-PD-L1) treatment. These receptors originate from a man aged 55 to 69 with urothelial cancer.

J is TRBJ1-1 and V is TRBV7-2; TRBD1 agrees at 8 bases. J gave up 11 bases and V 5 bases, and 10 bases lay outside the gene matches. Germline CDR1 is SGHTA and CDR2 is FQGNSA. This CDR3 comprises 13 residues. The CDR3 DNA is TGTGCCAGCAGCCCACGGACAGGGAAGGGGGCTTTCTTT. Translating it yields CASSPRTGKGAFF.

Of note for this clone: Relative to the germline gene, one junction end is altered; a read error may explain this. This chain connects TRBV18 to TRBJ2-2; 11 bases line up with TRBD1. The CDR3 has 15 residues. The germline gives CDR1 KGHSH, CDR2 LQKENI. CDR3 region: CASSPSGQGAGELFF. The CDR3 nucleotides read TGTGCCAGCTCACCATCAGGACAGGGGGCCGGGGAGCTATTTTTT.

The chain has TRBV6-5 and TRBJ1-2, with D possibly TRBD1 on 5 matching bases. The CDR3 is 11 amino acids. Between the trimmed V and J ends, which lost 4 bases and 8 bases, there was a span of 8 bases. CDR1 is MNHEY and CDR2 is SVGAGI in the germline V gene. CDR3 region: CASSWGDGYTF. The CDR3 bases are TGTGCCAGCAGTTGGGGGGACGGCTACACCTTC.

The rearrangement joins TRBV6-1 to TRBJ2-5, with no clear D. Trimming stripped 1 base from V and 5 bases from J, with 14 bases between. Germline CDR1 is MNHNS and CDR2 is SASEGT. This CDR3 is built from 15 residues. CDR3 in DNA: TGTGCCAGCAGTGAAGTACCCACCTGGCGGGAGACCCAGTACTTC. It encodes CASSEVPTWRETQYF.

The chain carries TRBV5-1 and TRBJ1-5; tentatively, D is TRBD1 (5 bases). V lost 5 bases to trimming and J lost 0 bases, with 15 bases between them. CDR1 is SGHRS, CDR2 YFSETQ, per germline. CDR3 length: 16 residues. The CDR3 DNA reads TGCGCCAGCAGTTTTGGGGGACTTAATAGCAATCAGCCCCAGCATTTT. Translated: CASSFGGLNSNQPQHF.

The rearrangement links TRBV7-9 to TRBJ2-2; D not resolved. The CDR3 is made up of 15 amino acids. Germline CDR1 is SEHNR and CDR2 is FQNEAQ (reference sequence). V shed 5 bases and J shed 0 bases, with 10 bases lying between them. The CDR3 reads CASSLGSANTGELFF. CDR3 bases: TGTGCCAGCAGCCTCGGAAGCGCGAACACCGGGGAGCTGTTTTTT.

The chain employs TRBV7-2 and TRBJ1-1; 9 bases match TRBD1. This CDR3 region has 15 residues. The germline V gene encodes CDR1 SGHTA and CDR2 FQGNSA. Unmatched junction bases numbered 1, after V lost 1 base and J lost 1 base. The CDR3 spells CASSLGQGGNTEAFF. CDR3 nucleotide sequence: TGTGCCAGCAGCTTAGGACAGGGGGGGAACACTGAAGCTTTCTTT. Supplemented by reference TRBV7-2 and TRBJ1-1, the full variable domain reads GAGVSQSPSNKVTEKGKDVELRCDPISGHTALYWYRQSLGQGLEFLIYFQGNSAPDKSGLPSDRFSAERTGGSVSTLTIQRTQQEDSAVYLCASSLGQGGNTEAFFGQGTRLTVV.

J is TRBJ2-7 and V is TRBV6-9, with D perhaps matching TRBD2 (6 bases). V shed 3 bases and J shed 6 bases, with 9 bases lying between them. Germline V CDR1 and CDR2: MNHGY, SVAAGI. The CDR3 length is 12 residues. CDR3 sequence: CASSYEGLEQYF. In nucleotides, the CDR3 is TGTGCCAGCAGTTACGAGGGACTCGAGCAGTACTTC.